This T cell receptor (beta chain) was sequenced in a study of blood T cell repertoires in COVID-19. V lost 0 bases and J 6 bases, leaving 11 bases between the germline ends. This CDR3 has 14 residues. Germline lookup yields CDR1 LGHDT and CDR2 YNNKEL (reference sequence). TCRdb keeps only in-frame clones here, not all; method: immunoSEQ multiplex PCR. The sample lists over 250,000 clones; 70% to 90% were seen once. Specimen: peripheral blood. This sequence joins TRBV3-1 (or the pseudogene TRBV3-2) and TRBJ1-2; D unclear. The clonotype comes from an older woman with acute or convalescent COVID-19. The CDR3 sequence: CASSQDREDDGYTF. The CDR3 DNA is TGTGCCAGCAGCCAAGATCGGGAGGATGATGGCTACACCTTC.